The 7 T cell receptor beta chains given below trace back to one sample, sequenced in a study of T-cell reconstitution after alpha-beta-depleted transplantation in children. Molecular barcoding with unique molecular identifiers was used for the TCRbeta library. Each CDR3 protein is one row after TCRdb ran MiXCR on the PCR reads. This sample has around 700,000 distinct CDR3 sequences, with about 12% found just once. The input for sequencing was PBMCs, taken before TCRalphabeta/CD19-depleted stem cell transplant. These TCRs come from a girl aged 2 to 10 with congenital amegakaryocytic thrombocytopenia, due to receive a stem cell transplant.

The chain joins TRBV5-1 to TRBJ1-5; 9 positions agree with TRBD1. The length of the CDR3 is 14 residues. The V gene end was trimmed by 7 bases and the J gene end by 4 bases; junction bases not matched to a gene: 6. Germline CDR1 is SGHRS and CDR2 is YFSETQ. CDR3 sequence reads: CASGSGQGNQPQHF. CDR3 nucleotides: TGCGCCAGCGGCTCCGGACAGGGGAATCAGCCCCAGCATTTT.

The rearrangement links TRBV5-6 to TRBJ2-7; no reliable D call. This CDR3 is built from 13 residues. The V end was cut by 4 bases, the J end by 3 bases, with 11 bases between. Per germline, CDR1 SGHDT and CDR2 YYEEEE. Here the CDR3 reads CASSIGSLYEQYF. As DNA, the CDR3 is TGTGCCAGCAGCATTGGCTCTCTCTACGAGCAGTACTTC.

This clonotype has at least ten counts. This chain connects TRBV7-2 to TRBJ1-1; no firm D call. The length of the CDR3 is 14 residues. Looked up from germline, CDR1 is SGHTA and CDR2 is FQGNSA. Trimming took 1 base from V and 1 from J, leaving 7 bases between them. CDR3 residues: CASSLGLGNTEAFF. In nucleotides, the CDR3 is TGTGCCAGCAGCTTAGGGCTGGGGAACACTGAAGCTTTCTTT.

Here the CDR3 reads CASSEGHSNQPQHF. CDR3 DNA sequence: TGTGCCAGCAGTGAAGGACATAGCAATCAGCCCCAGCATTTT. V gene TRBV6-1 combines with J gene TRBJ1-5; D is undetermined. V lost 1 base to trimming and J lost 0 bases, with 4 bases between them. In germline, CDR1 is MNHNS, CDR2 SASEGT. This CDR3 comprises 14 residues.

The rearrangement links TRBV7-9 to TRBJ2-7, with 9 positions matching TRBD2. CDR1 is SEHNR, CDR2 FQNEAQ, per germline (reference sequence). With V trimmed by 1 base and J by 6 bases, 7 bases remained unmatched. The CDR3 contains 15 residues. CDR3 region: CASSLETSGLGEQYF. The CDR3 nucleotides are TGTGCCAGCAGCTTAGAGACTAGCGGACTCGGCGAGCAGTACTTC. Looking up the rest from reference TRBV7-9 and TRBJ2-7 gives the full variable domain: DTGVSQNPRHKITKRGQNVTFRCDPISEHNRLYWYRQTLGQGPEFLTYFQNEAQLEKSRLLSDRFSAERPKGSFSTLEIQRTEQGDSAMYLCASSLETSGLGEQYFGPGTRLTVT.

The rearrangement uses TRBV20-1 and TRBJ2-7; 7 bases line up with TRBD1. Germline CDR1 reads DFQATT; CDR2 reads SNEGSKA (reference sequence). Trimming removed 3 bases from V and 7 bases from J; junction bases left unmatched: 12. The CDR3 totals 14 residues. The CDR3 DNA sequence: TGCAGTGCTAGGAAGACAGGGATTAAGGGGGAGCAGTACTTC. This translates into CSARKTGIKGEQYF.

The V gene is TRBV20-1, the J gene TRBJ2-7, with 14 bases fitting TRBD2. V trimming: 6 bases; J trimming: 2 bases; junction bases outside the gene matches: 9. Germline CDR1 is DFQATT and CDR2 is SNEGSKA (reference sequence). The CDR3 loop spans 16 amino acids. The CDR3 reads CSARRGLAGVPYEQYF. The CDR3 DNA is TGCAGTGCCCGAAGGGGACTAGCGGGAGTCCCCTACGAGCAGTACTTC.